Following are 32 T cell receptor beta chains from one sample sequenced in a study of control samples from healthy donors and cancer patients. The data were produced by immunoSEQ multiplex PCR, yet TCRdb's version contains in-frame clones alone and is incomplete. Of about 180,000 clones listed, 85% to 95% are singletons. Sequencing was carried out using blood. These receptors all stem from a woman younger than 35 in good health.

V usage is TRBV12-5 and J usage is TRBJ1-5, with D perhaps matching TRBD1 (5 bases). CDR1 is LGHNT, CDR2 FRNRAP, per germline. Trimming cost V 1 base and J 2 bases, with 15 bases left between them. CDR3 length equals 17 residues. CDR3 protein: CASGLGGIRWGNQPQHF. Written as DNA, the CDR3 is TGTGCTAGTGGTTTGGGGGGGATACGTTGGGGCAATCAGCCCCAGCATTTT.

The V and J genes are TRBV13 and TRBJ1-6, with a possible D match to TRBD1 (6 bases). The CDR3 runs 15 residues. The ends were cut back, 5 bases at V and 4 bases at J, with 12 bases in the middle. Germline-derived CDR1 and CDR2 are PRHDT and FYEKMQ (reference sequence). CDR3 DNA sequence: TGTGCCAGCAGCCCCCGGGACACTTATAATTCACCCCTCCACTTT. Its protein product is CASSPRDTYNSPLHF.

The rearrangement uses TRBV27 and TRBJ2-7; TRBD1 aligns across 7 bases. Germline CDR1 reads MNHEY; CDR2 reads SMNVEV (reference sequence). CDR3 length: 16 residues. V lost 5 bases, J lost 1 base, and 11 bases stayed unmatched. CDR3 amino acids: CASSRTTGFGSYEQYF. CDR3 in DNA: TGTGCCAGCAGTCGAACGACAGGGTTTGGTTCCTACGAGCAGTACTTC.

The chain employs TRBV18 and TRBJ1-3; D perhaps matches TRBD1 (5 bases). Trimming stripped 2 bases from V and 0 bases from J, with 14 bases between. CDR3 size: 17 residues. Germline loops: CDR1 KGHSH, CDR2 LQKENI. Written as DNA, the CDR3 is TGTGCCAGCTCACCAATCCCAGGGTCCAGCTCTGGAAACACCATATATTTT. It translates to CASSPIPGSSSGNTIYF. Complete variable domain (other parts from reference TRBV18 and TRBJ1-3): NAGVMQNPRHLVRRRGQEARLRCSPMKGHSHVYWYRQLPEEGLKFMVYLQKENIIDESGMPKERFSAEFPKEGPSILRIQQVVRGDSAAYFCASSPIPGSSSGNTIYFGEGSWLTVV.

This chain joins TRBV24-1 and TRBJ2-2; TRBD1 is a possible D gene (6 bases). V was pared by 9 bases and J by 0 bases, with 10 bases between. CDR1 and CDR2 from the germline V gene are KGHDR and SFDVKD. The CDR3 is made up of 14 amino acids. CDR3 loop: CATSNRANTGELFF. DNA of the CDR3: TGTGCCACCTCCAACAGGGCGAACACCGGGGAGCTGTTTTTT.

This chain joins TRBV11-1 and TRBJ2-7; no firm D call. The CDR3 has 15 amino acids. Per the germline V gene, CDR1 is SGHAT and CDR2 is FQDESV (reference sequence). V was cut by 3 bases and J by 2 bases, with 14 bases left in between. CDR3 DNA sequence: TGTGCCAGCAGCTTCGGTCTCGATCCCGCCTACGAGCAGTACTTC. This encodes CASSFGLDPAYEQYF.

The DNA of the CDR3 is TGTGCCAGCAGCCGGGGAACCCCTAATGAAAAACTGTTTTTT. Translation: CASSRGTPNEKLFF. The chain joins TRBV2 to TRBJ1-4; D ambiguous. This CDR3 comprises 14 residues. V lost 6 bases to trimming and J lost 3 bases, with 11 bases between them. Looked up from germline, CDR1 is SNHLY and CDR2 is FYNNEI.

This rearrangement joins TRBV21-1 to TRBJ1-2. TRBV21-1 counts as a pseudogene. The CDR3 spans 15 residues. The CDR3 sequence: CASSKAEPPNYGYTF. In DNA form, the CDR3 reads TGTGCCAGCAGCAAGGCAGAGCCCCCTAACTATGGCTACACCTTC.

The chain joins TRBV3-1 (or the pseudogene TRBV3-2) to TRBJ1-4; TRBD1 is a possible D gene (5 bases). Trimming cost V 1 base and J 2 bases, with 8 bases left between them. The CDR3 sequence is 15 residues long. Germline values: CDR1 LGHDT, CDR2 YNNKEL (reference sequence). CDR3 in DNA: TGTGCCAGCAGCCAAGTGGGGGTGACTAATGAAAAACTGTTTTTT. It encodes CASSQVGVTNEKLFF.

Written as DNA, the CDR3 is TGTGCCAGCAGGACGATCGGACTAGCGGGGGGCACAGATACGCAGTATTTT. This translates into CASRTIGLAGGTDTQYF. The J gene is TRBJ2-3, the V gene TRBV5-6; the match to TRBD2 covers 13 bases. Unmatched junction bases numbered 7, after V lost 5 bases and J lost 1 base. This CDR3 has 17 residues. The V gene's germline CDR1 is SGHDT and CDR2 YYEEEE.

The J gene is TRBJ2-2, the V gene TRBV19; D is possibly TRBD2 (5 bases). Germline V gives CDR1 LNHDA, CDR2 SQIVND (reference sequence). The CDR3 contains 13 residues. V lost 4 bases and J lost 6, with 9 bases in between. The CDR3 bases are TGTGCCAGTAGTACAGGACTCCCCGGGGAGCTGTTTTTT. Translating it yields CASSTGLPGELFF.

The rearrangement joins TRBV19 to TRBJ1-6, with 8 bases that match TRBD1. The CDR3 length is 14 residues. CDR1 and CDR2 from the germline V gene are LNHDA and SQIVND (reference sequence). V lost 7 bases and J lost 8; bases outside the gene matches: 7. CDR3 nucleotide sequence: TGTGCCAGTAATTCAGGGGGCCGGGATTCACCCCTCCACTTT. This codes for CASNSGGRDSPLHF.

The chain combines TRBV6-1 with TRBJ2-7; possibly TRBD1 for D (5 bases). The germline gives CDR1 MNHNS, CDR2 SASEGT. This CDR3 is 15 amino acids long. The V and J ends lost 0 bases and 4 bases respectively, with 13 bases between them. The CDR3 region is CASSEASTASYEQYF. CDR3 in DNA: TGTGCCAGCAGTGAAGCGTCGACAGCCAGTTACGAGCAGTACTTC.

In DNA form, the CDR3 reads TGCGCCAGCAGCTTTCAGGTGGGGGCCACTGAAGCTTTCTTT. It yields the protein CASSFQVGATEAFF. V is TRBV5-1 and J is TRBJ1-1, with a weak D call TRBD1 (6 bases). Trimming took off 2 bases at V and 4 bases at J, with 12 bases between the two ends. CDR3 size: 14 residues. Germline assignment: CDR1 SGHRS and CDR2 YFSETQ.

The chain recombines TRBV5-1 with TRBJ2-3, with D perhaps matching TRBD2 (5 bases). The V end was cut by 3 bases, the J end by 6 bases, with 14 bases between. CDR1 and CDR2 from the germline V gene are SGHRS and YFSETQ. This CDR3 region has 14 residues. CDR3 DNA sequence: TGCGCCAGCAGCTGGGGATCGGGGTCGGATACGCAGTATTTT. It is translated as CASSWGSGSDTQYF.

Only one count was recorded for this clone. The V gene is TRBV14, the J gene TRBJ2-2; no clear D gene. CDR3 length: 13 amino acids. The V end lost 3 bases, the J end lost 6 bases, and 8 bases lay between the germline ends. Germline V gene sequence: CDR1 SGHDN, CDR2 FVKESK. The CDR3 sequence is CASSQVTAGELFF. CDR3 nucleotides: TGTGCCAGCAGCCAGGTCACGGCCGGGGAGCTGTTTTTT.

The J gene is TRBJ1-5, the V gene TRBV28; 7 nucleotides agree with TRBD1. Trimming at V came to 7 bases and at J to 4 bases, leaving 19 bases not matched to a gene. The CDR3 sequence is 18 residues long. CDR1 and CDR2 from the germline V gene are MDHEN and SYDVKM. CDR3 amino acids: CASTGQGQEWGSNQPQHF. The CDR3 nucleotides are TGTGCCAGCACCGGACAAGGACAGGAGTGGGGTTCAAATCAGCCCCAGCATTTT.

Concerning this clone itself: The same CDR3 also results from other DNA sequences found in this sample. The rearrangement links TRBV6-5 to TRBJ1-1; no clear D gene. This CDR3 contains 11 residues. CDR1 is MNHEY and CDR2 is SVGAGI in the germline V gene. V shed 6 bases and J shed 1 base, with 3 bases lying between them. The CDR3 reads CASRGNTEAFF. CDR3 sequence (DNA): TGTGCCAGCAGGGGGAACACTGAAGCTTTCTTT.

The chain has TRBV11-2 and TRBJ2-1, with D possibly matching TRBD2 (5 bases). CDR1 and CDR2 from the germline V gene are SGHAT and FQNNGV. V dropped 4 bases and J dropped 9 bases, with 10 bases sitting between them. The CDR3 spans 12 residues. The CDR3 sequence is CASSSASPEQFF. The CDR3 DNA sequence: TGTGCCAGCAGCTCCGCTAGCCCTGAGCAGTTCTTC.

V usage is TRBV24-1 and J usage is TRBJ2-1; 12 bases fit TRBD2. The J segment lost 1 base and the V segment lost 3 bases, leaving 9 bases of the junction unmatched. This CDR3 spans 19 amino acids. The germline gives CDR1 KGHDR, CDR2 SFDVKD. CDR3 loop: CATSDPLAGGMVSYNEQFF. CDR3 nucleotide sequence: TGTGCCACCAGTGATCCACTAGCGGGAGGAATGGTATCCTACAATGAGCAGTTCTTC.

The chain has TRBV7-2 and TRBJ1-4; D remains unclear. The germline V and J ends were trimmed by 4 bases and 5 bases, with 14 bases remaining between them. In germline, CDR1 is SGHTA, CDR2 FQGNSA. CDR3 length: 15 residues. CDR3 nucleotides: TGTGCCAGCAGCTCTGGAGACCTCTACAATGAAAAACTGTTTTTT. Its protein product is CASSSGDLYNEKLFF.

This clone was recorded once. The CDR3, as DNA: TGTGCCAGCAGTTCATTCAGGGGGATCGATCAGCCCCAGCATTTT. It specifies CASSSFRGIDQPQHF. The V call is TRBV6-5, the J call TRBJ1-5, with 7 positions matching TRBD1. CDR3 length: 15 residues. CDR1 is MNHEY, CDR2 SVGAGI, per germline. The ends lost 4 bases at V and 5 bases at J; junction bases unmatched: 8.

V gene TRBV28 combines with J gene TRBJ1-5; D uncertain. V was trimmed by 6 bases and J by 9 bases, leaving 12 bases between them. This CDR3 spans 12 amino acids. Germline loops: CDR1 MDHEN, CDR2 SYDVKM. In DNA form, the CDR3 reads TGTGCCAGCAGCCGAACTCTGGTGCCCCAGCATTTT. It codes for CASSRTLVPQHF.

This chain uses TRBV15 with TRBJ1-2; D call uncertain. With 1 base removed from V and 2 bases from J, the gap between germline ends came to 17 bases. The CDR3 is 17 amino acids. Germline CDR1 LNHNV, CDR2 YYDKDF (reference sequence). CDR3 coding DNA: TGTGCCACCAGCAGAGTGTTTGGGCAGAAGAAGAACTATGGCTACACCTTC. This codes for CATSRVFGQKKNYGYTF.

This CDR3 is CASSALTNTGELFF. The CDR3 DNA is TGTGCCAGCAGCGCCCTCACGAACACCGGGGAGCTGTTTTTT. The V call is TRBV14, the J call TRBJ2-2; no clear D gene. Germline CDR1 SGHDN, CDR2 FVKESK. The CDR3 runs 14 residues. The V end lost 5 bases, the J end lost 0 bases, and 7 bases lay between the germline ends.

V gene TRBV10-3 combines with J gene TRBJ1-5; D possibly corresponds to TRBD1 (6 bases). The CDR3 has 17 residues. Trimming shortened V by 2 bases and J by 2 bases, and 16 bases separated the two germline ends. Per germline, CDR1 ENHRY and CDR2 SYGVKD. The CDR3 bases are TGTGCCATCAGTGAGACAGGGAAAAGTTTAGGCAATCAGCCCCAGCATTTT. This sequence encodes CAISETGKSLGNQPQHF.

This chain connects TRBV7-2 to TRBJ2-5; 12 bases are a match to TRBD2. V dropped 5 bases and J dropped 4; count of bases not matched to a gene: 8. CDR1 and CDR2 from the germline V gene are SGHTA and FQGNSA. There are 16 residues in the CDR3. The chain's CDR3 is CASSQNLAGGPETQYF. CDR3 sequence (DNA): TGTGCCAGCAGCCAGAATCTAGCGGGGGGGCCAGAGACCCAGTACTTC.

V gene TRBV1 combines with J gene TRBJ2-7; the table names TRBD1, a call not compared with the DNA. TRBV1 is a pseudogene locus. This CDR3 contains 16 residues. Here the CDR3 reads CTSSQESLQSSYEQYF. CDR3 in DNA: TGCACCAGCAGCCAAGAAAGTCTACAGTCGAGCTACGAGCAGTACTTC.

This chain uses TRBV28 with TRBJ2-3, with no clear D. Trimming stripped 8 bases from V and 9 bases from J, with 15 bases between. The CDR3 extends over 12 amino acids. Germline CDR1 MDHEN, CDR2 SYDVKM. The CDR3 is CASLGRLWTQYF. The CDR3 nucleotides read TGTGCCAGCCTTGGGCGGTTATGGACGCAGTATTTT.

This clone was observed once. The V and J genes are TRBV4-2 and TRBJ1-2; D is ambiguous. The CDR3 runs 13 residues. Germline V gives CDR1 LGHNA, CDR2 YNFKEQ. The ends were cut back, 4 bases at V and 9 bases at J, with 15 bases in the middle. CDR3 sequence (DNA): TGTGCCAGCAGCCGTGGACCTGAAAGAAGCTACACCTTC. Amino acids: CASSRGPERSYTF.

Note on this clone: At the DNA level, this CDR3 is encoded by other sequences in the same sample as well. The chain combines TRBV6-5 with TRBJ1-1; D ambiguous. Germline values: CDR1 MNHEY, CDR2 SVGAGI. The CDR3 has 13 residues. V was shortened by 2 bases and J by 1 base, with 5 bases between the two germline ends. The CDR3 loop reads CASSYGQNTEAFF. The CDR3 DNA reads as TGTGCCAGCAGTTACGGCCAGAACACTGAAGCTTTCTTT.

This CDR3 reads CASSVTGTTGELFF. In nucleotides, the CDR3 is TGTGCCAGCAGCGTGACAGGGACCACCGGGGAGCTGTTTTTT. The chain uses TRBV9 and TRBJ2-2, with 7 bases aligning to TRBD1. Germline V gene data show CDR1 as SGDLS and CDR2 as YYNGEE. Trimming removed 2 bases from V and 4 bases from J; junction bases left unmatched: 2. This CDR3 is built from 14 residues.